This T cell receptor beta chain was recovered during a study of blood T cell repertoires in COVID-19. How the authors handled the data: Quantification of nucleated cells was approximated via reference gene primer amplification. Sequenced by immunoSEQ multiplex PCR; TCRdb stores in-frame clones only, minus some. V, J and clone size are taken as reported in that table, and D and trimming were inferred from the DNA itself. The profile covers 110,000 to 150,000 clones, with around 89% appearing a single time and roughly 2.9% taken by the ten largest. The CDR3 covers 15 residues. Germline CDR1 SGHNT, CDR2 YYREEE (reference sequence). V gave up 4 bases and J gave up 4 bases; unmatched junction bases: 9.

The V and J genes are TRBV5-4 and TRBJ1-2; 8 positions match TRBD1. The source material was peripheral blood. This clonotype originated in a man aged 60 to 69 with active or convalescent COVID-19. CDR3 region: CASSAAAQGAYGYTF. The CDR3 bases are TGTGCCAGCAGCGCCGCCGCTCAGGGGGCCTATGGCTACACCTTC.